The sequence of this T cell receptor (beta chain) was determined in a study of blood T cell repertoires in COVID-19. V lost 1 base, J lost 8 bases, and 8 bases stayed unmatched. Per the germline V gene, CDR1 is MGHRA and CDR2 is YSYEKL. The CDR3 length is 16 residues. The protocol was immunoSEQ multiplex PCR, while the TCRdb copy is restricted to in-frame clones and leaves out a portion. The data show about 320,000 clones, roughly 90% seen once. This clonotype was obtained from a man aged 55 to 69 who had recovered from COVID-19. Specimen: PBMCs or T cells enriched from blood (not recorded which). The gene calls are TRBV4-1 and TRBJ2-1, with TRBD2 matching over 10 bases. CDR3 nucleotides: TGCGCCAGCAGCCAAGGAAGGGCTAGCGGGAGAGATGAGCAGTTCTTC. As protein: CASSQGRASGRDEQFF.